Below are 31 T cell receptor beta chains sequenced from a single sample in a study of cytomegalovirus exposure and HLA in healthy donors. Generated by immunoSEQ multiplex PCR, the TCRdb table keeps only in-frame clones and is missing some. Of 250,000 to 350,000 clones detected, roughly 88% appear once; the ten largest clones hold 0.84%. The sequencing input was PBMCs. These TCRs come from a woman aged 18-30 years in good health and CMV-seronegative.

The rearrangement links TRBV14 to TRBJ1-4, with D maybe TRBD1 (6 bases). The CDR3 is made up of 18 amino acids. V lost 1 base, J lost 0 bases, and 15 bases lay in between. The germline CDR1 and CDR2 sequences are SGHDN and FVKESK. CDR3 loop: CASSQAGRGEATNEKLFF. The CDR3, as DNA: TGTGCCAGCAGCCAAGCGGGCAGGGGAGAGGCAACTAATGAAAAACTGTTTTTT.

As for this clone: The identical CDR3 is also encoded by other nucleotide sequences in the sample. V usage is TRBV6-5 and J usage is TRBJ1-5, with D possibly matching TRBD1 (5 bases). There are 12 residues in the CDR3. Per germline, CDR1 MNHEY and CDR2 SVGAGI. The V end lost 6 bases, the J end lost 9 bases, and 12 bases lay between the germline ends. CDR3 DNA: TGTGCCAGCAGCCCCGGGGGTGGGCCCCAGCATTTT. This sequence encodes CASSPGGGPQHF.

J is TRBJ2-1 and V is TRBV27; D is perhaps TRBD2 (6 bases). The CDR3 consists of 14 residues. V lost 6 bases and J lost 9, with 18 bases in between. Germline CDR1 is MNHEY and CDR2 is SMNVEV (reference sequence). CDR3 loop: CASSVQRVGGEQFF. CDR3 DNA: TGTGCCAGCAGCGTCCAGCGGGTTGGAGGTGAGCAGTTCTTC.

The chain recombines TRBV29-1 with TRBJ2-4, with D possibly matching TRBD1 (6 bases). The CDR3 has 12 amino acids. Trimming cost V 8 bases and J 6 bases, with 14 bases left between them. Germline values: CDR1 SQVTM, CDR2 ANQGSEA. CDR3 sequence: CSTWTELNIQYF. The CDR3 DNA reads TGCAGCACGTGGACAGAACTAAACATTCAGTACTTC.

CDR3 sequence: CASSPSGGSLHEQYF. The CDR3 bases are TGTGCCAGCTCACCATCGGGAGGAAGTCTCCACGAGCAGTACTTC. The chain employs TRBV18 and TRBJ2-7, with 7 bases fitting TRBD2. This CDR3 region has 15 residues. Per the germline V gene, CDR1 is KGHSH and CDR2 is LQKENI. The ends lost 2 bases at V and 5 bases at J; junction bases unmatched: 9.

The chain combines TRBV7-3 with TRBJ1-1, with 8 bases matching TRBD1. Germline V lookup: CDR1 SGHTA, CDR2 FQGTGA. CDR3 length: 13 amino acids. J gave up 6 bases and V 2 bases, and 2 bases lay outside the gene matches. CDR3 sequence: CASSLEQGAEAFF. CDR3 nucleotides: TGTGCCAGCAGCTTAGAACAGGGGGCTGAAGCTTTCTTT.

CDR3 DNA sequence: TGTGCCAGCTCACCACGGTCTGGGACTAGCATGGAAGAGACCCAGTACTTC. This gives the protein CASSPRSGTSMEETQYF. V is TRBV18 and J is TRBJ2-5; 9 nucleotides match TRBD2. CDR1 and CDR2 from the germline V gene are KGHSH and LQKENI. V lost 1 base and J lost 3; bases outside the gene matches: 9. The CDR3 loop spans 17 amino acids.

This clone was detected once. The same CDR3 is also encoded by other DNA sequences in this sample. V usage is TRBV7-2 and J usage is TRBJ2-1; 10 bases line up with TRBD2. This CDR3 spans 15 amino acids. The germline CDR1 and CDR2 sequences are SGHTA and FQGNSA. With V trimmed by 1 base and J by 3 bases, 0 bases remained unmatched. The CDR3 sequence is CASSLGLAGYNEQFF. Written as DNA, the CDR3 is TGTGCCAGCAGCTTAGGACTAGCGGGCTACAATGAGCAGTTCTTC.

This chain connects TRBV2 to TRBJ1-5; D gene ambiguous. The CDR3 loop spans 15 amino acids. CDR1 and CDR2 (germline): SNHLY, FYNNEI. V was trimmed by 4 bases and J by 5 bases, leaving 15 bases between them. In DNA, the CDR3 is TGTGCCAGCAGTGTTTTTGGTGAGGTGCATCAGCCCCAGCATTTT. This gives the protein CASSVFGEVHQPQHF.

The V and J genes are TRBV14 and TRBJ2-7, with 10 bases fitting TRBD1. The CDR3 contains 15 residues. Trimming at V came to 1 base and at J to 3 bases, leaving 3 bases not matched to a gene. Germline CDR1 SGHDN, CDR2 FVKESK. In DNA, the CDR3 is TGTGCCAGCAGCCAAGCCGGGACAGGGGTCTACGAGCAGTACTTC. This translates into CASSQAGTGVYEQYF.

This chain joins TRBV9 and TRBJ2-6, with 7 bases aligning to TRBD1. CDR1 and CDR2 from the germline V gene are SGDLS and YYNGEE. V shed 0 bases, J shed 4 bases, and the junction held 13 bases outside the gene matches. CDR3 length: 19 residues. In DNA, the CDR3 is TGTGCCAGCAGCGTAGCCCACAGGGGCCTCTTCAGCGGGGCCAACGTCCTGACTTTC. Its translation: CASSVAHRGLFSGANVLTF.

This chain joins TRBV28 and TRBJ2-7, with 7 bases lining up with TRBD1. J gave up 2 bases and V 4 bases, and 5 bases lay outside the gene matches. This CDR3 spans 14 amino acids. Germline loops: CDR1 MDHEN, CDR2 SYDVKM. For the CDR3, the DNA is TGTGCCAGCAGTTCGGGACAGCTAACCTACGAGCAGTACTTC. This codes for CASSSGQLTYEQYF.

This rearrangement joins TRBV27 to TRBJ2-5; TRBD1 is a possible D gene (5 bases). CDR3 size: 16 residues. Germline V lookup: CDR1 MNHEY, CDR2 SMNVEV (reference sequence). The V end was cut by 7 bases, the J end by 1 base, with 19 bases between. CDR3 nucleotides: TGTGCCAGCAAGAGGTCAATTGGGGCATCCCAAGAGACCCAGTACTTC. It translates to CASKRSIGASQETQYF.

J is TRBJ2-1 and V is TRBV6-5, with 11 bases identical to TRBD2. Germline V gene lookup returns CDR1 MNHEY and CDR2 SVGAGI. This CDR3 is 16 amino acids long. V gave up 4 bases and J gave up 4 bases; unmatched junction bases: 6. The CDR3, as DNA: TGTGCCAGCAGTTCGGCTAGCGGGAGGCAGTACAATGAGCAGTTCTTC. This translates into CASSSASGRQYNEQFF.

The V and J genes are TRBV5-1 and TRBJ2-2, with D unclear. The germline CDR1 and CDR2 sequences are SGHRS and YFSETQ. The CDR3 spans 16 residues. Trimming cost V 0 bases and J 5 bases, with 14 bases left between them. The DNA for the CDR3 is TGCGCCAGCAGCTTGGAAGGCAGCGCGGCGACCGGGGAGCTGTTTTTT. Protein sequence: CASSLEGSAATGELFF.

The chain combines TRBV28 with TRBJ2-7, with TRBD2 matching 16 bases. The V segment lost 4 bases and the J segment 6 bases; nucleotides outside the gene matches: 9. CDR1 is MDHEN and CDR2 is SYDVKM in the germline V gene. This CDR3 is 17 amino acids long. CDR3 DNA: TGTGCCAGCAGTTCTCCCGGGACTAGCGGGAGGGGAAGCGAGCAGTACTTC. It translates to CASSSPGTSGRGSEQYF.

The table lists this clone with a count of one. The chain links TRBV4-2 to TRBJ2-3; unclear D gene. This CDR3 is built from 14 residues. The germline V and J ends were trimmed by 0 bases and 5 bases, with 9 bases remaining between them. The V gene's germline CDR1 is LGHNA and CDR2 YNFKEQ. CDR3 coding DNA: TGTGCCAGCAGCCAAGATCGGGTTGTAGATACGCAGTATTTT. Encoded protein: CASSQDRVVDTQYF.

The chain employs TRBV5-1 and TRBJ1-1, with 8 bases identical to TRBD1. This CDR3 is built from 15 residues. Germline CDR1 SGHRS, CDR2 YFSETQ. V gave up 7 bases and J gave up 2 bases; unmatched junction bases: 10. DNA for the CDR3: TGCGCCAGCGCCGAGAGGACAGGGCAAAACACTGAAGCTTTCTTT. Translating it yields CASAERTGQNTEAFF. Supplemented by reference TRBV5-1 and TRBJ1-1, the full variable domain reads KAGVTQTPRYLIKTRGQQVTLSCSPISGHRSVSWYQQTPGQGLQFLFEYFSETQRNKGNFPGRFSGRQFSNSRSEMNVSTLELGDSALYLCASAERTGQNTEAFFGQGTRLTVV.

The chain uses TRBV2 and TRBJ2-1; TRBD2 agrees at 10 bases. The trim removed 8 bases at V and 4 bases at J, leaving 8 bases unmatched. Germline V gene sequence: CDR1 SNHLY, CDR2 FYNNEI. This CDR3 is 15 amino acids long. The CDR3 region has the DNA TGTGCCAGCTCCCCCACTAGCGGGGCTTACAATGAGCAGTTCTTC. Its protein product is CASSPTSGAYNEQFF.

This chain connects TRBV30 to TRBJ2-1, with no clear D. Germline V gene lookup returns CDR1 GTSNPN and CDR2 SVGIG (reference sequence). The CDR3 loop spans 15 amino acids. V was clipped by 1 base and J by 5 bases, with 15 bases between them. CDR3 sequence: CAWSGGQDGNNEQFF. The CDR3 bases are TGTGCCTGGAGTGGTGGGCAGGATGGTAACAATGAGCAGTTCTTC.

This rearrangement joins TRBV4-3 to TRBJ2-4; D not certain. The germline gives CDR1 LGHNA, CDR2 YSLEER. The V gene lost 1 base and the J gene lost 1 base, with 11 bases spanning the gap. There are 16 residues in the CDR3. The chain's CDR3 is CASSQGGLNAKNIQYF. In DNA, the CDR3 is TGCGCCAGCAGCCAAGGTGGCCTGAATGCCAAAAACATTCAGTACTTC.

The chain joins TRBV7-2 to TRBJ2-5; D is undetermined. Looked up from germline, CDR1 is SGHTA and CDR2 is FQGNSA. Trimming took off 3 bases at V and 4 bases at J, with 9 bases between the two ends. The CDR3 runs 13 residues. The CDR3 sequence is CASSFGVRETQYF. CDR3 DNA: TGTGCCAGCAGCTTTGGAGTTCGAGAGACCCAGTACTTC.

The V and J genes are TRBV9 and TRBJ1-1; D is unresolved. This CDR3 comprises 13 residues. V lost 4 bases to trimming and J lost 1 base, with 8 bases between them. Germline V gene lookup returns CDR1 SGDLS and CDR2 YYNGEE. In DNA form, the CDR3 reads TGTGCCAGCAGCCTAAGACAGAACACTGAAGCTTTCTTT. Amino acid sequence: CASSLRQNTEAFF.

The V and J genes are TRBV5-4 and TRBJ2-5; 12 nucleotides line up with TRBD2. V shed 3 bases and J 2 bases; nucleotides not matched to a gene: 5. CDR3 length equals 16 residues. Germline V lookup: CDR1 SGHNT, CDR2 YYREEE (reference sequence). CDR3 sequence reads: CASSSLAGGSQETQYF. The CDR3 coding sequence is TGTGCCAGCAGCTCACTAGCGGGAGGATCACAAGAGACCCAGTACTTC.

The chain is built from TRBV7-2 and TRBJ2-1, with 7 nucleotides matching TRBD1. V lost 4 bases to trimming and J lost 4 bases; unmatched junction nucleotides: 10. This CDR3 is built from 16 residues. Germline V gene data show CDR1 as SGHTA and CDR2 as FQGNSA. For the CDR3, the DNA is TGTGCCAGCAGCTCCGCGACCGGGACAGTTTACAATGAGCAGTTCTTC. Translating it yields CASSSATGTVYNEQFF. Together with reference TRBV7-2 and TRBJ2-1, the CDR3 gives the full variable domain: GAGVSQSPSNKVTEKGKDVELRCDPISGHTALYWYRQSLGQGLEFLIYFQGNSAPDKSGLPSDRFSAERTGGSVSTLTIQRTQQEDSAVYLCASSSATGTVYNEQFFGPGTRLTVL.

J is TRBJ2-7 and V is TRBV9; D is possibly TRBD1 (6 bases). The ends were cut back, 4 bases at V and 3 bases at J, with 14 bases in the middle. The germline CDR1 and CDR2 sequences are SGDLS and YYNGEE. The CDR3 totals 14 residues. The CDR3: CASSQWGQNYEQYF. The CDR3 DNA reads TGTGCCAGCAGCCAATGGGGGCAGAACTACGAGCAGTACTTC.

The chain joins TRBV10-3 to TRBJ2-5; 11 bases are shared with TRBD2. Germline CDR1 is ENHRY and CDR2 is SYGVKD. Trimming took 6 bases from V and 2 from J; bases not matched to a gene: 5. The CDR3 covers 15 residues. The CDR3 DNA is TGTGCCATCAGCGAGACTAGCGGGATTCAAGAGACCCAGTACTTC. Its protein product is CAISETSGIQETQYF.

The chain carries TRBV4-3 and TRBJ1-4; TRBD1 matches 8 bases. From germline, CDR1 is LGHNA and CDR2 YSLEER. This CDR3 has 17 amino acids. The V gene end was trimmed by 1 base and the J gene end by 8 bases; junction bases not matched to a gene: 12. The CDR3 DNA sequence: TGCGCCAGCAGCCAAGGGGGTGGTGGACAGGGATTCGAAAAACTGTTTTTT. This codes for CASSQGGGGQGFEKLFF.

In this sample, this clone turned up once. The chain joins TRBV4-2 to TRBJ2-1, with D possibly TRBD2 on 6 matching bases. The V and J ends lost 0 bases and 8 bases respectively, with 29 bases between them. The V gene's germline CDR1 is LGHNA and CDR2 YNFKEQ. This CDR3 region has 20 residues. The CDR3 protein is CASSQDPPRGRGSGGDEQFF. The CDR3 DNA reads as TGTGCCAGCAGCCAAGATCCACCGCGGGGACGGGGGTCGGGTGGGGATGAGCAGTTCTTC.

This clone was detected a few times. DNA of the CDR3: TGTGCCAGCAGCGCCCGGACTCCGGTAAACATTCAGTACTTC. Translation: CASSARTPVNIQYF. The chain carries TRBV11-2 and TRBJ2-4; the D gene is possibly TRBD2 (5 bases). The V end lost 5 bases, the J end lost 6 bases, and 14 bases lay between the germline ends. This CDR3 region has 14 residues. Germline loops: CDR1 SGHAT, CDR2 FQNNGV.

This clone was counted once. V and J are TRBV10-3 and TRBJ2-7; TRBD2 agrees at 8 bases. Germline-derived CDR1 and CDR2 are ENHRY and SYGVKD. The CDR3 loop spans 14 amino acids. V was pared by 4 bases and J by 5 bases, with 7 bases of the junction left unmatched. Here the CDR3 reads CAISVGGRTDEQYF. The CDR3 coding sequence is TGTGCCATCAGTGTTGGCGGGAGGACCGACGAGCAGTACTTC.